These 5 T cell receptor beta chains came from one sample sequenced in a study of blood T cell repertoires in COVID-19. Profiling relied on immunoSEQ multiplex PCR, and the TCRdb table lists in-frame clones only, not all of them. The sample lists 300,000 to 400,000 clones, approximately 92% occurring once. Sample: PBMCs or T cells enriched from blood (not recorded which). The receptor source for this set is a man aged 18 to 29 who had recovered from COVID-19.

The V and J genes are TRBV24-1 and TRBJ2-2; TRBD1 aligns across 10 bases. After removal of 10 bases from V and 6 bases from J, the junction contained 10 bases not matched to a gene. CDR1 is KGHDR and CDR2 is SFDVKD in the germline V gene. This CDR3 has 15 amino acids. CDR3 bases: TGTGCCACTACGCGGACAGGGGGAATGTCCGGGGAGCTGTTTTTT. This gives the protein CATTRTGGMSGELFF.

This clone was seen a handful of times. This sequence joins TRBV27 and TRBJ2-5, with TRBD2 identical over 11 bases. V was pared by 5 bases and J by 4 bases, with 6 bases of the junction left unmatched. The CDR3 has 15 residues. CDR1 and CDR2 from the germline V gene are MNHEY and SMNVEV (reference sequence). The CDR3 sequence is CASSPGTSGTETQYF. For the CDR3, the DNA is TGTGCCAGCAGTCCCGGGACTAGCGGCACAGAGACCCAGTACTTC.

This clone was counted once. The genes are TRBV5-1 and TRBJ2-5; tentatively, D is TRBD1 (5 bases). V lost 4 bases, J lost 1 base, and 14 bases lay in between. Looked up from germline, CDR1 is SGHRS and CDR2 is YFSETQ. The CDR3 spans 15 residues. The CDR3 nucleotides read TGCGCCAGCAGCGAGGCGCAGGGCCCCCAAGAGACCCAGTACTTC. It translates to CASSEAQGPQETQYF.

V usage is TRBV5-8 and J usage is TRBJ1-6, with D unclear. There are 14 residues in the CDR3. V was cut by 2 bases and J by 5 bases, with 8 bases left in between. Germline values: CDR1 SGHTS, CDR2 YDEGEE. The CDR3 DNA follows: TGTGCCAGCAGCTTTCGGGATAATAATTCACCCCTCCACTTT. The encoded protein is CASSFRDNNSPLHF.

Concerning this clone: The same CDR3 is also encoded by other DNA sequences in this sample. The V call is TRBV9, the J call TRBJ2-3; 7 bases fit TRBD1. The CDR3 extends over 15 amino acids. V trimming: 4 bases; J trimming: 0 bases; junction bases outside the gene matches: 5. Germline lookup yields CDR1 SGDLS and CDR2 YYNGEE. This CDR3 is CASSTRQGSTDTQYF. The CDR3 DNA is TGTGCCAGCAGCACTCGACAGGGTAGCACAGATACGCAGTATTTT.